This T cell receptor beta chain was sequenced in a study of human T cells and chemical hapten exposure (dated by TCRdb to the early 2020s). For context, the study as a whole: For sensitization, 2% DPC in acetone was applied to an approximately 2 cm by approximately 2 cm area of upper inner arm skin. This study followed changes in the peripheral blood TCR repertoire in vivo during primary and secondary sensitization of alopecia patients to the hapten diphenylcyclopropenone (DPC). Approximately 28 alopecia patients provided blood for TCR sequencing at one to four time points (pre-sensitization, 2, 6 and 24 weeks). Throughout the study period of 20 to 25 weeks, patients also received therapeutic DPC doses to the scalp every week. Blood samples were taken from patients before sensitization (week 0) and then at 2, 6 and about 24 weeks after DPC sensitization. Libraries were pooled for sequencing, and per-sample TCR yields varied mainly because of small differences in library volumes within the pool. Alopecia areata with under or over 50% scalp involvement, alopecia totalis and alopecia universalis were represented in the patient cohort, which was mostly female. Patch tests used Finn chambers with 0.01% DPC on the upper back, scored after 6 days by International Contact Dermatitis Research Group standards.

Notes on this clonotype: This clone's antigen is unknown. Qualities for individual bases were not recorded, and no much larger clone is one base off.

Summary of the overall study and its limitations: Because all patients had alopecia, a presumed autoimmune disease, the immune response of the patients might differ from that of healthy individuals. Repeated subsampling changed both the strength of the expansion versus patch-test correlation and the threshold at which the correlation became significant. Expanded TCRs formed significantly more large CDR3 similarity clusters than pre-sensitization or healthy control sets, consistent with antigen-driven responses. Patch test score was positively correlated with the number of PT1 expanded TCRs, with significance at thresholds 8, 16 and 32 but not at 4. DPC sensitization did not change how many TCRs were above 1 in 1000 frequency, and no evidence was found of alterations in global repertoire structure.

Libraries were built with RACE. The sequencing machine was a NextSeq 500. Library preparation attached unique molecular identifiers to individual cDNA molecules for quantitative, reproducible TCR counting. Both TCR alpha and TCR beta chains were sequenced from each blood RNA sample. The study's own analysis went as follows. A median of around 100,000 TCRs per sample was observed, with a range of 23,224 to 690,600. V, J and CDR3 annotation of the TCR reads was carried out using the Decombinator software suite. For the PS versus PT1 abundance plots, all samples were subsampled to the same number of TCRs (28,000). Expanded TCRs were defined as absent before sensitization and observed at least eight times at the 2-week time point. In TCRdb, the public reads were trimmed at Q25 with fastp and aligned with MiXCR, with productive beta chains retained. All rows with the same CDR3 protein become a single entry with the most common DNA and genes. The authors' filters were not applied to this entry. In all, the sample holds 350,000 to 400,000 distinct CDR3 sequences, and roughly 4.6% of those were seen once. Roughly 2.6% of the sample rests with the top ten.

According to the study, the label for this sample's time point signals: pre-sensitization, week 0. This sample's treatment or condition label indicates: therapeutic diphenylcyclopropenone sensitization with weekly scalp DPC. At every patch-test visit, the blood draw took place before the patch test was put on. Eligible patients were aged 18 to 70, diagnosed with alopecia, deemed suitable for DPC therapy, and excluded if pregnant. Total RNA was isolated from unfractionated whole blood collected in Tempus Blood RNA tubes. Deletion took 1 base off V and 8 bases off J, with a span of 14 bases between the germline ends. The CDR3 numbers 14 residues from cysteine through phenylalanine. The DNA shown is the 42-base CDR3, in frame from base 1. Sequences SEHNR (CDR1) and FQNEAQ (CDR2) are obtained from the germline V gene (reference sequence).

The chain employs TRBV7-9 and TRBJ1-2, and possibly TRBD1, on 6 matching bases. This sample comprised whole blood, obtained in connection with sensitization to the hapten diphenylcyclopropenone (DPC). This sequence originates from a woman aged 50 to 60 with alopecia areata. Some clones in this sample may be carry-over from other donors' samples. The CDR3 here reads CASSLVGGSAGYTF. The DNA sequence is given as TGTGCCAGCAGCTTAGTAGGGGGAAGTGCCGGCTACACCTTC.